Below are 2 T cell receptor beta chains sequenced from a single sample in a study of cytomegalovirus exposure and HLA in healthy donors. Primers included in the PCR were 60 Vbeta and 13 Jbeta primers. Some clones are missing from TCRdb's copy, which holds only in-frame ones; the method was immunoSEQ multiplex PCR. Among tens of thousands of clones listed, 79% were seen once. Material: PBMCs. All receptors derive from a man aged 25 to 45 in good health and CMV-seronegative.

This chain joins TRBV19 and TRBJ1-1, with TRBD1 as a possible D gene (6 bases). The CDR3 is 15 amino acids. The germline gives CDR1 LNHDA, CDR2 SQIVND (reference sequence). Trimming took 7 bases from V and 6 from J, leaving 21 bases between them. The CDR3 is CASTYGGLSSPEAFF. The CDR3 region has the DNA TGTGCCAGTACCTACGGGGGGCTCAGTTCCCCTGAAGCTTTCTTT.

The chain is built from TRBV10-2 and TRBJ2-3; 12 nucleotides match TRBD2. The germline V gene has CDR1 WSHSY and CDR2 SAAADI. V was clipped by 10 bases and J by 6 bases; unmatched bases: 8. The CDR3 is 14 amino acids. The CDR3 DNA follows: TGCGCCACCCGACTAGCGGGGGCGTCGGATACGCAGTATTTT. It translates to CATRLAGASDTQYF.